Below are 18 T cell receptor beta chains sequenced from a single sample in a study of cytomegalovirus exposure and HLA in healthy donors. Use of 60 Vbeta and 13 Jbeta primers characterized the PCR. Repertoires were generated with immunoSEQ multiplex PCR, while TCRdb's copy carries only in-frame clones and drops some. The sample holds more than 100,000 clones; about 61% are singletons and the top ten take 2.4%. Sequencing was performed on PBMCs. All receptors come from a woman aged 40-49 years in good health and CMV-seronegative.

The rearrangement joins TRBV10-3 to TRBJ2-1; 8 bases map to TRBD2. Germline lookup yields CDR1 ENHRY and CDR2 SYGVKD. V lost 4 bases and J lost 3; bases outside the gene matches: 11. The CDR3 has 17 residues. CDR3 nucleotide sequence: TGTGCCATCAGTGCCATATTTGGACTAGCCTTCTACAATGAGCAGTTCTTC. Translating it yields CAISAIFGLAFYNEQFF.

The V gene is TRBV4-1, the J gene TRBJ1-4; D possibly corresponds to TRBD1 (5 bases). Germline V CDR1 and CDR2: MGHRA, YSYEKL. The V gene lost 0 bases and the J gene lost 7 bases, with 12 bases spanning the gap. This CDR3 spans 15 amino acids. CDR3 nucleotides: TGCGCCAGCAGCCAAGACCCAGGGAGGCGTGAAAAACTGTTTTTT. It translates to CASSQDPGRREKLFF.

The V and J genes are TRBV4-1 and TRBJ2-1; a possible D gene is TRBD2 (5 bases). Germline values: CDR1 MGHRA, CDR2 YSYEKL. Trimming removed 5 bases from V and 5 bases from J, with 7 bases in between. This CDR3 region has 12 residues. In nucleotides, the CDR3 is TGCGCCAGCAGCGGGAGTCACAATGAGCAGTTCTTC. As protein: CASSGSHNEQFF.

This chain uses TRBV5-1 with TRBJ2-2, with 9 bases identical to TRBD1. The V segment lost 7 bases and the J segment 7 bases; nucleotides outside the gene matches: 17. The CDR3 runs to 17 residues. Per germline, CDR1 SGHRS and CDR2 YFSETQ. The CDR3 DNA is TGCGCCAGCTTTCCCGCCCCGGACAGGGGAGAATTCGGGGAGCTGTTTTTT. This gives the protein CASFPAPDRGEFGELFF.

The gene calls are TRBV5-5 and TRBJ2-1, with 12 bases fitting TRBD2. The length of the CDR3 is 15 residues. The V segment lost 2 bases and the J segment 4 bases; nucleotides outside the gene matches: 1. Germline loops: CDR1 SGHKS, CDR2 YYEKEE (reference sequence). This CDR3 is CASSLLAGGYNEQFF. DNA for the CDR3: TGTGCCAGCAGCTTACTAGCGGGAGGATACAATGAGCAGTTCTTC.

CDR3 region: CASSGRAIYGYTF. CDR3 sequence (DNA): TGTGCCAGTAGTGGCAGGGCCATCTATGGCTACACCTTC. The chain employs TRBV19 and TRBJ1-2; possibly TRBD1 for D (5 bases). Germline assignment: CDR1 LNHDA and CDR2 SQIVND (reference sequence). Deletions cut 5 bases from V and 4 bases from J, with 11 bases between. The CDR3 contains 13 residues. Variable domain in full (rest from reference TRBV19 and TRBJ1-2): DGGITQSPKYLFRKEGQNVTLSCEQNLNHDAMYWYRQDPGQGLRLIYYSQIVNDFQKGDIAEGYSVSREKKESFPLTVTSAQKNPTAFYLCASSGRAIYGYTFGSGTRLTVV.

Turning to this clone: This CDR3 is also generated by other DNA sequences in the sample. This chain uses TRBV9 with TRBJ1-4, with 8 bases that match TRBD1. The CDR3 sequence is 15 residues long. Unmatched junction bases numbered 9, after V lost 4 bases and J lost 7 bases. Per the germline V gene, CDR1 is SGDLS and CDR2 is YYNGEE. CDR3 sequence reads: CASSLLGTGGEKLFF. The DNA for the CDR3 is TGTGCCAGCAGCTTACTCGGGACAGGAGGTGAAAAACTGTTTTTT.

The chain carries TRBV7-8 and TRBJ1-2; tentatively, D is TRBD1 (5 bases). Trimming took 5 bases from V and 5 from J, leaving 9 bases between them. Germline V gives CDR1 SGHVS, CDR2 FQNEAQ. CDR3 length: 12 amino acids. CDR3 region: CASSQEGYGYTF. CDR3 nucleotides: TGTGCCAGCAGCCAGGAGGGGTATGGCTACACCTTC.

This clone was counted between two and nine times. V is TRBV13 and J is TRBJ1-6; 7 bases map to TRBD1. CDR1 is PRHDT and CDR2 is FYEKMQ in the germline V gene (reference sequence). J lost 0 bases, V lost 0 bases, and 5 bases had no gene match. This CDR3 is 18 amino acids long. The CDR3 nucleotides read TGTGCCAGCAGCTTAGGGGGGACAGCAAGCTCCTATAATTCACCCCTCCACTTT. Residues: CASSLGGTASSYNSPLHF. The full variable domain, in which reference TRBV13 and TRBJ1-6 provide the parts outside the CDR3, is AAGVIQSPRHLIKEKRETATLKCYPIPRHDTVYWYQQGPGQDPQFLISFYEKMQSDKGSIPDRFSAQQFSDYHSELNMSSLELGDSALYFCASSLGGTASSYNSPLHFGNGTRLTVT.

The rearrangement uses TRBV5-6 and TRBJ1-5; tentatively, D is TRBD1 (6 bases). V dropped 4 bases and J dropped 2 bases, with 10 bases sitting between them. Per germline, CDR1 SGHDT and CDR2 YYEEEE. CDR3 length equals 14 residues. This chain's CDR3 is CASSRRGGNQPQHF. In nucleotides, the CDR3 is TGTGCCAGCAGCCGCAGGGGCGGCAATCAGCCCCAGCATTTT.

This rearrangement joins TRBV28 to TRBJ1-5, with D possibly TRBD1 on 5 matching bases. Between the trimmed V and J ends, which lost 6 bases and 2 bases, there was a span of 11 bases. CDR3 size: 14 residues. Germline CDR1 is MDHEN and CDR2 is SYDVKM. The DNA for the CDR3 is TGTGCCAGCAGACGGACAACAGGCAATCAGCCCCAGCATTTT. Encoded protein: CASRRTTGNQPQHF.

V and J are TRBV19 and TRBJ1-1; tentative D call: TRBD1 (6 bases). This CDR3 is 19 amino acids long. V lost 5 bases and J lost 6, with 31 bases in between. Germline CDR1 reads LNHDA; CDR2 reads SQIVND (reference sequence). The CDR3, as DNA: TGTGCCAGTAGTGAGTTAAGAGGGGGGGCGCGAACGAATCCGCCTGAAGCTTTCTTT. Translating gives CASSELRGGARTNPPEAFF.

The CDR3 reads CASSLGLGGGQETQYF. Here the CDR3 DNA reads TGTGCCAGCAGCTTAGGTCTAGGGGGGGGACAAGAGACCCAGTACTTC. This chain connects TRBV7-2 to TRBJ2-5, with TRBD2 as a possible D gene (7 bases). Germline values: CDR1 SGHTA, CDR2 FQGNSA. This CDR3 has 16 amino acids. V gave up 1 base and J gave up 2 bases, with 14 bases separating them.

J is TRBJ1-2 and V is TRBV6-5, with a tentative D call TRBD1 (6 bases). Germline V gives CDR1 MNHEY, CDR2 SVGAGI. The CDR3 runs 14 residues. Trimming took off 2 bases at V and 0 bases at J, with 7 bases between the two ends. The CDR3 sequence is CASSYDRSNYGYTF. DNA for the CDR3: TGTGCCAGCAGTTACGACAGGTCTAACTATGGCTACACCTTC.

This clone was counted between two and nine times. The rearrangement joins TRBV4-1 to TRBJ1-2; 7 bases match TRBD1. Per the germline V gene, CDR1 is MGHRA and CDR2 is YSYEKL. Trimming at V came to 1 base and at J to 0 bases, leaving 8 bases not matched to a gene. This CDR3 region has 17 residues. The CDR3 nucleotides read TGCGCCAGCAGCCAAGGGGCCAGGGACAGAGCTAACTATGGCTACACCTTC. This codes for CASSQGARDRANYGYTF.

This clone showed up just once. The gene calls are TRBV5-8 and TRBJ1-2; 9 bases agree with TRBD1. The CDR3 sequence is 13 residues long. CDR1 is SGHTS, CDR2 YDEGEE, per germline. Trimming at V came to 6 bases and at J to 3 bases, leaving 3 bases not matched to a gene. Written as DNA, the CDR3 is TGTGCCAGCACCCGGGACAGGGACTATGGCTACACCTTC. Its translation: CASTRDRDYGYTF.

CDR3 loop: CASYSASSLNEQFF. DNA of the CDR3: TGTGCCAGCTATTCCGCGAGTAGCCTCAATGAGCAGTTCTTC. The genes are TRBV7-9 and TRBJ2-1, with no clear D. This CDR3 comprises 14 residues. V lost 8 bases and J 6 bases, leaving 17 bases between the germline ends. Germline V gene sequence: CDR1 SEHNR, CDR2 FQNEAQ (reference sequence).

The chain joins TRBV4-3 to TRBJ1-1, with 7 bases matching TRBD1. CDR3 length equals 17 residues. Germline CDR1 is LGHNA and CDR2 is YSLEER. J lost 1 base, V lost 1 base, and 9 bases had no gene match. Here the CDR3 DNA reads TGCGCCAGCAGCCAAGCCCCAGGGGGGTCGGGGAACACTGAAGCTTTCTTT. Translated, it gives CASSQAPGGSGNTEAFF.